This TCR beta chain emerged from a study of T cell responses to AZD1222 COVID-19 vaccine. About the research overall: Analysis merged second doses at about 4 or about 12 weeks.

Study conclusions and caveats: Once two AZD1222 doses were given, Spike-specific TCR breadth and depth went up. Clonal diversity may have been underestimated in mostly white British donors.

The V and J ends lost 2 bases and 10 bases, in that order; junction bases with no gene match: 6. The CDR3 totals 14 residues. Germline CDR1 reads SGHVS; CDR2 reads FQNEAQ. Using immunoSEQ multiplex PCR, the repertoire was profiled, and TCRdb retains in-frame clones only, with some absent. The data hold roughly 150,000 clones, with around 93% observed a single time. A single count supports this clone. No antigen is known for it. This specimen was peripheral blood, taken on day 0 of AZD1222 vaccination. The V gene is TRBV7-8, the J gene TRBJ2-1; TRBD2 agrees at 9 bases. This clonotype was sampled from an adult in good health. The CDR3 nucleotides read TGTGCCAGCAGCTTACTTCGGCTAGCGGGAGAGCAGTTCTTC. Translation gives CASSLLRLAGEQFF.